One and the same sample provided the 16 T cell receptor beta chains below, sequenced in a study of beta chain features in type 1 diabetes. General study findings and limits: Type 1 diabetes patients had moderately but significantly shorter TCRB CDR3s in all four CD4+ subsets.

Their cognate antigens are unknown. Reverse transcribing all isolated RNA meant expressed TCRB transcripts were sequenced. This table comes from immunoSEQ multiplex PCR, and its TCRdb copy is limited to in-frame clones, with some not included. Found here are over 150,000 clones, around 8.3% of them singletons; the top ten hold 0.45% to 0.55%. The sequencing input was central memory CD4+ T cells from blood. These receptors were collected from a woman in her late teens or twenties with type 1 diabetes.

The chain links TRBV10-3 to TRBJ1-6, with D unclear. CDR3 length equals 12 residues. Trimming took off 3 bases at V and 13 bases at J, with 10 bases between the two ends. Germline lookup yields CDR1 ENHRY and CDR2 SYGVKD. CDR3: CAISDSSAPLHF. DNA of the CDR3: TGTGCCATCAGTGACTCGAGCGCGCCCCTCCACTTT.

This clone was seen only a few times. V and J are TRBV19 and TRBJ1-3, with no clear D. Deletions cut 5 bases from V and 0 bases from J, with 5 bases between. Looked up from germline, CDR1 is LNHDA and CDR2 is SQIVND (reference sequence). The CDR3 covers 13 residues. CDR3 loop: CASSGFSGNTIYF. Written as DNA, the CDR3 is TGTGCCAGTAGTGGCTTCTCTGGAAACACCATATATTTT. Full variable domain (remainder filled in from reference TRBV19 and TRBJ1-3): DGGITQSPKYLFRKEGQNVTLSCEQNLNHDAMYWYRQDPGQGLRLIYYSQIVNDFQKGDIAEGYSVSREKKESFPLTVTSAQKNPTAFYLCASSGFSGNTIYFGEGSWLTVV.

The J gene is TRBJ1-2, the V gene TRBV30, with D possibly matching TRBD1 (6 bases). Trimming stripped 2 bases from V and 7 bases from J, with 23 bases between. The CDR3 spans 16 residues. Germline-derived CDR1 and CDR2 are GTSNPN and SVGIG (reference sequence). The CDR3 here is CAWSFSRNLRGGGYTF. CDR3 nucleotide sequence: TGTGCCTGGAGTTTCTCGAGGAATCTCAGAGGGGGTGGCTACACCTTC.

The chain links TRBV29-1 to TRBJ2-6; maybe TRBD2 (6 bases). V lost 6 bases and J lost 2, with 11 bases in between. The CDR3 contains 14 residues. Germline CDR1 is SQVTM and CDR2 is ANQGSEA. Here the CDR3 DNA reads TGCAGCGTCACCTGGGGGGCTGGGGCCAACGTCCTGACTTTC. Protein sequence: CSVTWGAGANVLTF.

This clone was detected a few times. The chain carries TRBV2 and TRBJ1-2; 9 nucleotides align to TRBD1. CDR1 is SNHLY, CDR2 FYNNEI, per germline. This CDR3 spans 16 amino acids. Trimming removed 5 bases from V and 0 bases from J; junction bases left unmatched: 7. Written as DNA, the CDR3 is TGTGCCAGCAGTCTCCACCGGACAGGGGCTAACTATGGCTACACCTTC. Residues: CASSLHRTGANYGYTF.

The chain uses TRBV11-1 and TRBJ2-7; 7 bases match TRBD2. J lost 2 bases, V lost 1 base, and 5 bases had no gene match. Germline CDR1 is SGHAT and CDR2 is FQDESV (reference sequence). CDR3 length: 15 amino acids. For the CDR3, the DNA is TGTGCCAGCAGCTTAGTGCTAGCGGAGACCTACGAGCAGTACTTC. It translates to CASSLVLAETYEQYF.

This clone was picked up a small number of times. The chain links TRBV21-1 to TRBJ2-7; the table's D gene call, TRBD1, was not cross checked with the DNA. TRBV21-1 is deemed a pseudogene. There are 15 residues in the CDR3. This CDR3 is CASSGLRDSCYEQYF. CDR3 in DNA: TGTGCCAGCAGCGGACTTAGGGACAGCTGCTACGAGCAGTACTTC.

This rearrangement joins TRBV18 to TRBJ2-7; 7 nucleotides match TRBD1. Per the germline V gene, CDR1 is KGHSH and CDR2 is LQKENI. This CDR3 is 14 amino acids long. Unmatched junction bases numbered 5, after V lost 3 bases and J lost 3 bases. The CDR3 DNA follows: TGTGCCAGCTCACCTGGACAGGTGGACTACGAGCAGTACTTC. This translates into CASSPGQVDYEQYF. Filled out from reference TRBV18 and TRBJ2-7, the complete variable domain reads NAGVMQNPRHLVRRRGQEARLRCSPMKGHSHVYWYRQLPEEGLKFMVYLQKENIIDESGMPKERFSAEFPKEGPSILRIQQVVRGDSAAYFCASSPGQVDYEQYFGPGTRLTVT.

The rearrangement joins TRBV5-1 to TRBJ2-7, with TRBD2 matching 8 bases. In germline, CDR1 is SGHRS, CDR2 YFSETQ. V lost 3 bases to trimming and J lost 3 bases; unmatched junction nucleotides: 14. The length of the CDR3 is 17 residues. DNA of the CDR3: TGCGCCAGCAGCTCCCCCCCAGGACTAGCTACAGACTACGAGCAGTACTTC. This sequence encodes CASSSPPGLATDYEQYF.

This clone occurred a few times. This chain uses TRBV6-6 with TRBJ2-7; 8 nucleotides align to TRBD2. V shed 4 bases and J 0 bases; nucleotides not matched to a gene: 5. The CDR3 loop spans 15 amino acids. From germline, CDR1 is MNHNY and CDR2 SVGAGI (reference sequence). This CDR3 is CASSSERGTSYEQYF. For the CDR3, the DNA is TGTGCCAGCAGTTCCGAGCGGGGGACCTCCTACGAGCAGTACTTC.

This clone has more than one count but fewer than ten. The V and J genes are TRBV28 and TRBJ2-3; possibly TRBD2 for D (5 bases). Germline V gives CDR1 MDHEN, CDR2 SYDVKM. The V and J ends lost 2 bases and 3 bases respectively, with 6 bases between them. This CDR3 region has 13 residues. The CDR3 DNA reads as TGTGCCAGCAGTTTAAGCGGAACAGATACGCAGTATTTT. Translated: CASSLSGTDTQYF.

V gene TRBV5-6 combines with J gene TRBJ1-6, with D tentatively TRBD1 (5 bases). Germline V gives CDR1 SGHDT, CDR2 YYEEEE. The CDR3 contains 14 residues. Trimming pared 0 bases from V and 7 bases from J, leaving 8 bases between. CDR3 region: CASSLAGGNSPLHF. CDR3 in DNA: TGTGCCAGCAGCTTGGCGGGGGGGAATTCACCCCTCCACTTT.

This clone occurred a few times. The chain links TRBV30 to TRBJ1-5, with a tentative D call TRBD1 (6 bases). CDR1 and CDR2 (germline): GTSNPN, SVGIG (reference sequence). The V and J ends lost 1 base and 7 bases respectively, with 11 bases between them. The CDR3 is 13 residues long. Written as DNA, the CDR3 is TGTGCCTGGAGTGGACAGGCTGGGCAGCCCCAGCATTTT. Its protein is CAWSGQAGQPQHF. Using reference TRBV30 and TRBJ1-5 for the parts outside the CDR3, the full variable domain is SQTIHQWPATLVQPVGSPLSLECTVEGTSNPNLYWYRQAAGRGLQLLFYSVGIGQISSEVPQNLSASRPQDRQFILSSKKLLLSDSGFYLCAWSGQAGQPQHFGDGTRLSIL.

This clone came up a few times. The chain's CDR3 is CASSSVGGHTEAFF. DNA of the CDR3: TGTGCCAGCAGCTCCGTGGGGGGTCACACTGAAGCTTTCTTT. The chain carries TRBV7-2 and TRBJ1-1, with D maybe TRBD1 (5 bases). In germline, CDR1 is SGHTA, CDR2 FQGNSA. V gave up 4 bases and J gave up 3 bases, with 12 bases separating them. The CDR3 sequence is 14 residues long.

V and J are TRBV7-2 and TRBJ2-7, with 8 bases fitting TRBD2. CDR1 and CDR2 (germline): SGHTA, FQGNSA. Trimming removed 5 bases from V and 2 bases from J; junction bases left unmatched: 14. The CDR3 has 17 residues. CDR3 sequence (DNA): TGTGCCAGCAGCCCCCTTCGGTTAGCGGGGTACCCCTACGAGCAGTACTTC. It yields the protein CASSPLRLAGYPYEQYF. The complete variable domain, with remaining parts taken from reference TRBV7-2 and TRBJ2-7, reads GAGVSQSPSNKVTEKGKDVELRCDPISGHTALYWYRQSLGQGLEFLIYFQGNSAPDKSGLPSDRFSAERTGGSVSTLTIQRTQQEDSAVYLCASSPLRLAGYPYEQYFGPGTRLTVT.

The rearrangement links TRBV18 to TRBJ2-4, with unresolved D. CDR3 length: 16 residues. V shed 0 bases and J shed 0 bases, with 9 bases lying between them. CDR1 KGHSH and CDR2 LQKENI come from the germline V gene. The DNA of the CDR3 is TGTGCCAGCTCACCACCGCTTACTGTAGCCAAAAACATTCAGTACTTC. This gives the protein CASSPPLTVAKNIQYF.